This TCR beta chain was identified in a study of T cell repertoires in cytomegalovirus infection. The table lists this clonotype with a few counts. Its antigen is undetermined. TCRdb called the reads again in MiXCR, with one record for every CDR3 protein. The profile shows about 900,000 distinct CDR3 sequences, about 33% of them singletons. Trimming took 4 bases from V and 7 from J; bases not matched to a gene: 8. The CDR3 extends over 16 amino acids. The J gene is TRBJ1-6, the V gene TRBV12-3 or TRBV12-4, with TRBD1 matching 9 bases. The source is a human donor in good health (CMV status not recorded). Some clones in this sample may be carry-over from other donors' samples. The material sequenced was cultured CD8+ T cells from PBMCs, taken from culture after CMV antigen stimulation. CDR3 in DNA: TGTGCCAGCAGTTCGCTCCCGGACAGGGGCAATTCACCCCTCCACTTT. Amino acid sequence: CASSSLPDRGNSPLHF.